The T cell receptor (beta chain) under discussion was sequenced for a study of CD8+CD57+ T cells in acquired aplastic anemia. Study-wide points: Controls and patients did not differ significantly in CD8+ Simpson's diversity.

Genomic DNA constituted the template upon which TCR beta VDJ and CDR3 profiling was performed. TCRdb used MiXCR to reprocess the reads, holding one entry per CDR3 protein. The data hold just over 450,000 distinct CDR3 sequences, with under 40% observed a single time. Only patients with CD8+CD57+ cell expansion on flow cytometry were chosen for sequencing. V trimming: 9 bases; J trimming: 4 bases; junction bases outside the gene matches: 13. The CDR3 contains 16 residues. Germline CDR1 is LNHDA and CDR2 is SQIVND (reference sequence). A note on this clonotype: The antigen is not known.

The clonotype was recovered from a human donor with aplastic anemia. The chain carries TRBV19 and TRBJ2-1; 9 nucleotides align to TRBD1. The sequencing sample was made of sorted CD4+, CD8+, or CD8+CD57+ T cells (not recorded which) from PBMCs. The CDR3 coding sequence is TGTGCCAGCGACCAATTTGGGACAGGGAATTACAATGAGCAGTTCTTC. It encodes CASDQFGTGNYNEQFF.